This T cell receptor beta chain was retrieved from a study of T cells in Graves' hyperthyroidism and ophthalmopathy. This clonotype was observed at least ten times. Its antigen remains unknown. It was RNA transcripts that yielded the amplified TCR beta CDR3 regions. The study used the HTBI primer set for a first-round RT-PCR of the TCR CDR3. MiXCR, applied by TCRdb to the multiplex PCR reads, yields one record per CDR3 protein. The data contain about 560,000 distinct CDR3 sequences, roughly a sixth of them seen just once; the ten biggest clones take up about 18%. It was considered stable Graves' hyperthyroidism when ophthalmopathy did not progress within 18 months. Fresh peripheral blood, roughly 10 ml of it, supplied the PBMCs. The germline CDR1 and CDR2 sequences are SGHRS and YFSETQ. V lost 1 base, J lost 4 bases, and 11 bases lay in between. The CDR3 has 14 residues. Findings and caveats of the study: Through a model of 13 V-J features, ophthalmopathy was separated from stable hyperthyroidism. It was a median approximately 6.9 months before onset that the model predicted ophthalmopathy.

The rearrangement joins TRBV5-1 to TRBJ2-5, with D possibly TRBD2 on 5 matching bases. Sequencing was carried out using blood. The origin of this receptor is a young woman with Graves' hyperthyroidism. CDR3 amino acids: CASSLRSGVETQYF. The CDR3 coding sequence is TGCGCCAGCAGCTTGAGATCCGGGGTAGAGACCCAGTACTTC. The variable domain in full, with the rest retrieved from reference TRBV5-1 and TRBJ2-5, is KAGVTQTPRYLIKTRGQQVTLSCSPISGHRSVSWYQQTPGQGLQFLFEYFSETQRNKGNFPGRFSGRQFSNSRSEMNVSTLELGDSALYLCASSLRSGVETQYFGPGTRLLVL.